This T cell receptor beta chain was captured in a study of identical twins. Comments on this clonotype: Antigen: not known.

A template switching step contributed a universal primer site, while unique molecular identifiers were present in the cDNA. TCRdb re-called the 5' RACE reads with MiXCR, one entry per CDR3 protein. Of approximately 700,000 distinct CDR3 sequences listed, 15% to 20% are singletons. Study results and caveats: When twins shared out-of-frame alpha sequences, those sequences had excess low generation probability.

The same specimen was also included in a second study, on T cells expressing NK-cell markers. That paper adds: A range of roughly 1.0-8% of CD8+ T cells consisted of dominant NKG2C+ clonotypes in 5 or 6 donors.

The TCR comes from a woman aged 18-35 years in good health. Material: PBMCs.

CDR3 sequence: CATSDLRLVLPNEQFF. CDR3 DNA sequence: TGTGCCACCAGTGATTTAAGACTAGTGCTACCTAATGAGCAGTTCTTC. This chain joins TRBV24-1 and TRBJ2-1, with D perhaps TRBD2 (6 bases). The germline V and J ends were trimmed by 1 base and 7 bases, with 16 bases remaining between them. The V gene's germline CDR1 is KGHDR and CDR2 SFDVKD. The CDR3 sequence is 16 residues long.